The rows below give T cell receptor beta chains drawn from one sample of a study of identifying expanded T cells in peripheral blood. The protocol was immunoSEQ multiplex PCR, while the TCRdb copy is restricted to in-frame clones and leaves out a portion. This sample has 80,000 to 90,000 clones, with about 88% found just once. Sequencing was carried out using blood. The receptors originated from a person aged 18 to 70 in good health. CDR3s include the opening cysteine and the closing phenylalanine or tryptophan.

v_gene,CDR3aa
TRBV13,CASSWRGGGADTQYF
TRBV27,CASTTGRDNSPLHF
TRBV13,CASSLTTLLGVYNEQFF
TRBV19,CASSIETGRSGYTF
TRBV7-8,CASSLYAYEQYF
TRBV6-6,CASSILAGIGELFF
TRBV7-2,CASSLETNYGYTF
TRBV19,CASSSTGLAKNIQYF
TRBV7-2,CASSFTGTGDTEAFF
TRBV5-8,CASSLGRGYLADTQYF
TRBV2,CAIQTGANTGELFF
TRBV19,CASSIEGYTEQFF
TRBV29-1,CSVTGNTEAFF
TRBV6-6,CASSLYGAGDGYTF
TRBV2,CASSFRGEGTEAFF
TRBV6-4,CASRLEQGNYEQYF
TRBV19,CASSYPTGGLDTQYF
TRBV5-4,CASNVGGDSYEQYF
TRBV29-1,CSVRDQGFWNNEQFF
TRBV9,CASSPQGTGTLAKNIQYF
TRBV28,CASMVTRNNQPQHF
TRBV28,CASSLRAGRQETQYF
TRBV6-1,CASSEKGQDSNQPQHF
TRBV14,CASSQDNSNLSEGLHEQFF
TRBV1,CTSSQELYYREANYGYTF
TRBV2,CASSEAQGGEQFF
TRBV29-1,CSVEVERRSVFPGEQYF
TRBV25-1,CASLPGTSGANVLTF
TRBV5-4,CASSQDLSRGGLFYEQYF
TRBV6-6,CASSYFRAGGQEKLFF
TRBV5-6,CASSFGPSYGYTF
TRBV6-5,CASSPGGGANYGYTF
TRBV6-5,CASSYSFPESSYEQYF
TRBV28,CASRDVGGTETQYF
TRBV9,CASSVKGTRSTDTQYF
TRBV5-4,CASSIGGDTDTQYF
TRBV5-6,CASSTWTYGYTF